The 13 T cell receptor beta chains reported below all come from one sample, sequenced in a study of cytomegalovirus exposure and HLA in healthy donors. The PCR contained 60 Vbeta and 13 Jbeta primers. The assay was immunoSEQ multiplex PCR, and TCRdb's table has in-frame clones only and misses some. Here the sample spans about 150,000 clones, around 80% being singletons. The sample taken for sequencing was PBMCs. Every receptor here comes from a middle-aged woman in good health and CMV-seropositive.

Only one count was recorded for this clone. The CDR3 sequence: CASSFGGGAFYEQYF. The DNA of the CDR3 is TGTGCCAGCAGTTTTGGAGGGGGGGCGTTCTACGAGCAGTACTTC. V gene TRBV7-9 combines with J gene TRBJ2-7; D might be TRBD2 (7 bases). V gave up 6 bases and J gave up 3 bases, with 18 bases separating them. The CDR3 spans 15 residues. Germline-derived CDR1 and CDR2 are SEHNR and FQNEAQ (reference sequence).

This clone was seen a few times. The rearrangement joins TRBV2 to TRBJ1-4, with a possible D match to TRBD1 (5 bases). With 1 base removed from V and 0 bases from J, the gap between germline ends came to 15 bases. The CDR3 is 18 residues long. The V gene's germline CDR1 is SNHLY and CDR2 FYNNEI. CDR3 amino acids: CASSEGGPGDATNEKLFF. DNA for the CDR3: TGTGCCAGCAGTGAAGGGGGACCGGGAGACGCAACTAATGAAAAACTGTTTTTT.

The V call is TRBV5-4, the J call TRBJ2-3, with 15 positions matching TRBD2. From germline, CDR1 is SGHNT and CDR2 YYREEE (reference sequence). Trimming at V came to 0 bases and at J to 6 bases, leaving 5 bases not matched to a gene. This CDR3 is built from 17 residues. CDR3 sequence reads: CASSLVGLAGGGDTQYF. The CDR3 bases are TGTGCCAGCAGCTTGGTGGGACTAGCGGGAGGTGGGGATACGCAGTATTTT.

CDR3 bases: TGTGCCAGCAGTACCCAGGACCCAGGGAGCAATCAGCCCCAGCATTTT. It is translated as CASSTQDPGSNQPQHF. The rearrangement uses TRBV28 and TRBJ1-5; perhaps TRBD1 as D (5 bases). Trimming took 5 bases from V and 1 from J, leaving 15 bases between them. In germline, CDR1 is MDHEN, CDR2 SYDVKM. CDR3 length: 16 residues.

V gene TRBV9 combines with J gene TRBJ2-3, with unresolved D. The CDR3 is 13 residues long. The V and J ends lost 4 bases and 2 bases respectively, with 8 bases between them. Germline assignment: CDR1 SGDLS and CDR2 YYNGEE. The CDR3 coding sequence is TGTGCCAGCAGCCCTCAAGCCACAGATACGCAGTATTTT. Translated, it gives CASSPQATDTQYF.

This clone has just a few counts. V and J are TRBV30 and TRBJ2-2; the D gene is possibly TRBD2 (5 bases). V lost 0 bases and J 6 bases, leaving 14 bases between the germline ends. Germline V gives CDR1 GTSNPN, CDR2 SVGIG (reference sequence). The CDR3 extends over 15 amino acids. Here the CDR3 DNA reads TGTGCCTGGAGTGTACGAGGGAAATTCTCCGGGGAGCTGTTTTTT. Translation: CAWSVRGKFSGELFF.

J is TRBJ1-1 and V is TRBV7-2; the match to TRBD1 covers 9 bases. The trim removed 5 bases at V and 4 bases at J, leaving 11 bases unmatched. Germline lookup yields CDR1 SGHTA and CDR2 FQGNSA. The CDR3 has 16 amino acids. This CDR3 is CASSQSRTGVGTEAFF. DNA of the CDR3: TGTGCCAGCAGCCAGTCCCGGACAGGGGTAGGCACTGAAGCTTTCTTT.

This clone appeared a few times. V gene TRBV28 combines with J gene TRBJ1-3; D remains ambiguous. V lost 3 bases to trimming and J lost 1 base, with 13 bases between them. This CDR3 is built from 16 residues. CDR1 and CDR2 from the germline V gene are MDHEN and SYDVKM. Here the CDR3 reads CASSFTRDTSGNTIYF. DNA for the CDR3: TGTGCCAGCAGTTTTACTCGGGATACTTCTGGAAACACCATATATTTT.

This chain's CDR3 is CASSSEVSGTQYF. CDR3 bases: TGCGCCAGCAGCTCCGAGGTCTCCGGTACGCAGTATTTT. The chain links TRBV5-1 to TRBJ2-3; no clear D gene. The CDR3 contains 13 residues. Germline V gives CDR1 SGHRS, CDR2 YFSETQ. The V gene lost 3 bases and the J gene lost 8 bases, with 13 bases spanning the gap.

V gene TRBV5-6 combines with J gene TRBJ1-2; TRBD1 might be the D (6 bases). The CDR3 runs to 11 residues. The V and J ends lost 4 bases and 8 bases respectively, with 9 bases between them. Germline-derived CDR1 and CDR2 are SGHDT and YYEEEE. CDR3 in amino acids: CASSRGGGYTF. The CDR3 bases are TGTGCCAGCAGCAGAGGGGGAGGCTACACCTTC.

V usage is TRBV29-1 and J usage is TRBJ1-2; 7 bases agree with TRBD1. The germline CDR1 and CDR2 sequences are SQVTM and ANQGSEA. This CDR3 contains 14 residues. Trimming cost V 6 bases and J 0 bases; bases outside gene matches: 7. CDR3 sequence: CSVAGGTANYGYTF. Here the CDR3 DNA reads TGCAGCGTCGCAGGCGGGACAGCTAACTATGGCTACACCTTC.

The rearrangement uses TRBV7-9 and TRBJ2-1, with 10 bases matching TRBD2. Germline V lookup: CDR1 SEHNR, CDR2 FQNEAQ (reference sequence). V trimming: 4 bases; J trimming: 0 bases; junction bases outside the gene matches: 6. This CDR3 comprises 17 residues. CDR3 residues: CASSYGTSVSSYNEQFF. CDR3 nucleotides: TGTGCCAGCAGCTACGGGACTAGCGTAAGCTCCTACAATGAGCAGTTCTTC.

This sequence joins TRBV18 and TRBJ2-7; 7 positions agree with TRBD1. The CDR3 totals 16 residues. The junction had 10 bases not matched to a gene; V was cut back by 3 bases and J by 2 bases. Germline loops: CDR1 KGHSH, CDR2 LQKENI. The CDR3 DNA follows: TGTGCCAGCTCACCCGGTGGAGGACAGGCCGCCTACGAGCAGTACTTC. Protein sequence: CASSPGGGQAAYEQYF.